The rows below give T cell receptor beta chains drawn from one sample of a study of OX40 agonist ivuxolimab in advanced cancers. Profiling relied on immunoSEQ multiplex PCR, and the TCRdb table lists in-frame clones only, not all of them. The sample includes more than 15,000 clones, roughly 78% of them seen just once. This material consisted of CD4+ or CD8+ T cells sorted from blood, taken in a trial of the OX40 agonist ivuxolimab. The source of these receptors is an adult with an advanced solid tumor such as melanoma, head and neck, liver or kidney cancer. CDR3s include the opening cysteine and the closing phenylalanine or tryptophan. A D gene is named only where the DNA matches it firmly. A clone size is listed for some rows: how often the clone was seen (once, few, many), or a class if it is expanded.

V,size,D,J,DNA,CDR3
TRBV9,NA,TRBD1,TRBJ1-2,TGTGCCAGCAGCGGGCTTAGGACAGGGTTCTATGGCTACACCTTC,CASSGLRTGFYGYTF
TRBV25-1,NA,NA,TRBJ1-3,TGTGCCAGCAGTCCGGACAGCTCTGGAAACACCATATATTTT,CASSPDSSGNTIYF
TRBV14,NA,NA,TRBJ2-1,TGTGCCAGCAGCCCAGGCCGAAATGAGCAGTTCTTC,CASSPGRNEQFF
TRBV28,NA,NA,TRBJ1-6,TGTGCCAGCACCCAGAGAGGGATCTCCTATAATTCACCCCTCCACTTT,CASTQRGISYNSPLHF
TRBV19,few,NA,TRBJ1-2,TGTGCCGGGGGACCCAGCTGGGGCTACACCTTC,CAGGPSWGYTF
TRBV10-3,NA,TRBD1,TRBJ2-7,TGTGCCATCAGTGAAGGGGGCAGGGACGAGCAGTACTTC,CAISEGGRDEQYF
TRBV18,NA,NA,TRBJ1-4,TGTGCCAGCTCACCACCGAAAGGCGTCGATGAAAAACTGTTTTTT,CASSPPKGVDEKLFF
TRBV7-2,NA,NA,TRBJ2-7,TGTGCCAGCAGCTTAGATCACAGGGCCTACGAGCAGTACTTC,CASSLDHRAYEQYF
TRBV6-5,NA,NA,TRBJ2-2,TGTGCCAGCAGTTTCCCTGCAGAGGGCACCGGGGAGCTGTTTTTT,CASSFPAEGTGELFF
TRBV5-8,NA,NA,TRBJ2-1,TGTGCCAGCAGCCCCCCGGGGGCGGAATACAATGAGCAGTTCTTC,CASSPPGAEYNEQFF
TRBV5-4,NA,TRBD1,TRBJ2-7,TGTGCCAGCAGCCAAGGACAGGGGGAGGACGACGAGCAGTACTTC,CASSQGQGEDDEQYF
TRBV28,NA,TRBD2,TRBJ2-3,TGTGCCAGCAGTTTATTGCTAGCGGGAGCCTCAGATACGCAGTATTTT,CASSLLLAGASDTQYF
TRBV5-4,once,NA,TRBJ2-7,TGTGCCAGCAGCTTACAGAACTACGAGCAGTACTTC,CASSLQNYEQYF
TRBV7-7,medium-sized,NA,TRBJ2-7,TGTGCCAGCAGCTTAGCGCGGGGTAGTATGTACGAGCAGTACTTC,CASSLARGSMYEQYF